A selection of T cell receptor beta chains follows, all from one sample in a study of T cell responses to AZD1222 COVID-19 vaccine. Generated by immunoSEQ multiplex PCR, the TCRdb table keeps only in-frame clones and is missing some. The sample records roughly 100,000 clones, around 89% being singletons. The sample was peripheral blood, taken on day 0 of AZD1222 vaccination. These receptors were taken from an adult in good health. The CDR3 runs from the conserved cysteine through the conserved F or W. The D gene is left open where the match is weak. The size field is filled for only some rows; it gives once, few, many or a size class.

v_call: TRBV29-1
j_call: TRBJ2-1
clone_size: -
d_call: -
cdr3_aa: CSVDSSIDNEQFF
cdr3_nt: TGCAGCGTAGACTCTAGCATCGACAATGAGCAGTTCTTC

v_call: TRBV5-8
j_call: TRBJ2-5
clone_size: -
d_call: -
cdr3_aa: CASSLGMSGETQYF
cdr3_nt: TGTGCCAGCAGCTTGGGTATGAGCGGAGAGACCCAGTACTTC

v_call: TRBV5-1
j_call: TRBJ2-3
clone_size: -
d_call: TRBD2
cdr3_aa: CASSLPRLAGTDTQYF
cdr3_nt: TGCGCCAGCAGCCTGCCCAGACTAGCGGGAACAGATACGCAGTATTTT

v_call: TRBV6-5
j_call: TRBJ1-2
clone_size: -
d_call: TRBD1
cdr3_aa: CASSYEGTGYYGYTF
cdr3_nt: TGTGCCAGCAGTTACGAGGGGACAGGGTACTATGGCTACACCTTC

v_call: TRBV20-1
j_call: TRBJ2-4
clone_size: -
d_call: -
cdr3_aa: CSASIGGKQYF
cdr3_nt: TGCAGTGCTAGCATCGGAGGGAAACAGTACTTC

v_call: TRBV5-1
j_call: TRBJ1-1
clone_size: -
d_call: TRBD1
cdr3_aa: CASSFRQLGQGGTEAFF
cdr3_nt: TGCGCCAGCAGCTTCCGACAATTGGGACAGGGAGGCACTGAAGCTTTCTTT

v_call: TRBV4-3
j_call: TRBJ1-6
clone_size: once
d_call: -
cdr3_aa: CASSQDRDRNNSPLHF
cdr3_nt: TGCGCCAGCAGCCAAGACAGAGACCGAAATAATTCACCCCTCCACTTT

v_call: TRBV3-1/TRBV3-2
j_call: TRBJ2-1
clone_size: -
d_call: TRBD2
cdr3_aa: CASSYSGSHEQFF
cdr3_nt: TGTGCCAGCAGCTATAGCGGGAGTCATGAGCAGTTCTTC

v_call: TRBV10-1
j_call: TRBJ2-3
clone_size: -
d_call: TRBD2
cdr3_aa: CASSEGVAGEDTQYF
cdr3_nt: TGCGCCAGCAGTGAAGGAGTAGCGGGAGAAGATACGCAGTATTTT

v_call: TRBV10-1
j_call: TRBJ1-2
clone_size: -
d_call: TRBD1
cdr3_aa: CASSPGTGGYVNYGYTF
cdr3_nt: TGCGCCAGCAGCCCCGGGACAGGGGGTTATGTTAACTATGGCTACACCTTC

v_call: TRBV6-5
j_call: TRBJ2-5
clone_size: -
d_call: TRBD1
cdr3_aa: CASSRQGQETQYF
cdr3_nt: TGTGCCAGCAGTCGACAGGGCCAAGAGACCCAGTACTTC